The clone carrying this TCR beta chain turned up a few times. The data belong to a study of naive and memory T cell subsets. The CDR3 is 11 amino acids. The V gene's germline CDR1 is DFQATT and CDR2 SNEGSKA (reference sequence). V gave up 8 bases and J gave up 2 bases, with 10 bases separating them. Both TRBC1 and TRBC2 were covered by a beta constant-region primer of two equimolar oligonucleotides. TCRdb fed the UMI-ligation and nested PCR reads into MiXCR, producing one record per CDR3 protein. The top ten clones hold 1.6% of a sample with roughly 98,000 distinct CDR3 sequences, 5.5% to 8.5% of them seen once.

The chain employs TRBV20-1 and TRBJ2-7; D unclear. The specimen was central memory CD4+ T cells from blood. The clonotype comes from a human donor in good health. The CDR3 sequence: CSIFRTYEQYF. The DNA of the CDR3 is TGCAGTATATTCAGAACCTACGAGCAGTACTTC.